The clone carrying this TCR beta chain is large by share. What it recognizes is unknown. Treatment meaning: roughly 11-day PBMC culture with coronavirus spike peptide pools or control peptides (ViraFEST assay). This sample was included in a study of vaccination and CD4 T cells after COVID-19. On the study more broadly: A vaccine, either BNT162b2 or mRNA-1273, was given to participants in two doses. Post-vaccine specimens were obtained a median 72 days after dose two (range 14 to 241). Researchers treated cells with overlapping spike peptides taken from SARS-CoV-2, HCoV-NL63, HCoV-OC43 and HCoV-229E.

Sequencing of the DNA from cultured CD4+ T cells was carried out with the Oncomine TCR Beta short-read assay. One entry per CDR3 protein, called by TCRdb with MiXCR from the PCR reads. The sample lists fewer than 4,500 distinct CDR3 sequences; about 48% were seen once. In germline, CDR1 is SGHNT, CDR2 YYREEE (reference sequence). The CDR3 is 12 amino acids. The ends lost 10 bases at V and 6 bases at J; junction bases unmatched: 4. This sequence was found in a human donor who had recovered from COVID-19. Sequencing input: CD4+ T cells from blood, cultured in vitro. The chain carries TRBV5-4 and TRBJ1-6, with 7 bases lining up with TRBD1. As DNA, the CDR3 is TGTGCCGCGGGACAGACTAATTCACCCCTCCACTTT. Translation: CAAGQTNSPLHF.